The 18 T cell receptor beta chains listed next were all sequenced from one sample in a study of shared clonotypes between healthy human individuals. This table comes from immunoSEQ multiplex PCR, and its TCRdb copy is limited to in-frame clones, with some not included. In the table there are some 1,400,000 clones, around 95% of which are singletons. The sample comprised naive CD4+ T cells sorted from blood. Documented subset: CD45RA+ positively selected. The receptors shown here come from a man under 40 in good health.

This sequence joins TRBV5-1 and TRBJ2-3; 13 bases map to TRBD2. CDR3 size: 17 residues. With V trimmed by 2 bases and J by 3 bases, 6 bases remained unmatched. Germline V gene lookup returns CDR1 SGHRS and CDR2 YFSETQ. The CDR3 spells CASSFGLAGVGTDTQYF. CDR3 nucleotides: TGCGCCAGCAGCTTCGGACTAGCGGGAGTGGGGACAGATACGCAGTATTTT.

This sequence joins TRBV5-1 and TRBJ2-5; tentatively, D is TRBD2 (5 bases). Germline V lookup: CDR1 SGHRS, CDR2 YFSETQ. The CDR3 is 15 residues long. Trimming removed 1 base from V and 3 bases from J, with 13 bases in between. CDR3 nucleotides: TGCGCCAGCAGCTTGTCGGTAGCGTCAAAAGAGACCCAGTACTTC. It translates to CASSLSVASKETQYF.

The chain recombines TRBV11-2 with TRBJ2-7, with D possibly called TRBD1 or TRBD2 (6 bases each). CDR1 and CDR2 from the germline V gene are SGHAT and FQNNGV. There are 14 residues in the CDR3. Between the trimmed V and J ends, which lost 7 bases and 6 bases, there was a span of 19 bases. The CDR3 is CASTRVRGLGEQYF. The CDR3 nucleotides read TGTGCCAGCACCCGAGTACGGGGGCTGGGCGAGCAGTACTTC.

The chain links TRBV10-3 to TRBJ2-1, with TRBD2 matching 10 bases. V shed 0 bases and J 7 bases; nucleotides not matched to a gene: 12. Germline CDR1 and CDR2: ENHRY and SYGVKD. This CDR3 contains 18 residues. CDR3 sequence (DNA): TGTGCCATCAGTGAGTCCAGCCCGACTAGCGGGTCTCGTAATGAGCAGTTCTTC. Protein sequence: CAISESSPTSGSRNEQFF.

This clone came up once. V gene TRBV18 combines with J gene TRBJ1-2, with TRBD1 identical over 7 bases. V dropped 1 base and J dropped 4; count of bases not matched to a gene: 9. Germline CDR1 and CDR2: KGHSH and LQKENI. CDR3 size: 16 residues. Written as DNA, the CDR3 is TGTGCCAGCTCACCACTTGGCCTGACAGGGCCCTATGGCTACACCTTC. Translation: CASSPLGLTGPYGYTF. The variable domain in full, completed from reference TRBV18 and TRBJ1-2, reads NAGVMQNPRHLVRRRGQEARLRCSPMKGHSHVYWYRQLPEEGLKFMVYLQKENIIDESGMPKERFSAEFPKEGPSILRIQQVVRGDSAAYFCASSPLGLTGPYGYTFGSGTRLTVV.

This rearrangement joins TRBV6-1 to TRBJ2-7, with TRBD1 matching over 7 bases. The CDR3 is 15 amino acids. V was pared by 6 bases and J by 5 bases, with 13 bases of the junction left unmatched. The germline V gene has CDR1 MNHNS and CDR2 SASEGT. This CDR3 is CASSAATQGIHEQYF. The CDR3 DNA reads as TGTGCCAGCAGCGCTGCTACACAGGGGATCCACGAGCAGTACTTC.

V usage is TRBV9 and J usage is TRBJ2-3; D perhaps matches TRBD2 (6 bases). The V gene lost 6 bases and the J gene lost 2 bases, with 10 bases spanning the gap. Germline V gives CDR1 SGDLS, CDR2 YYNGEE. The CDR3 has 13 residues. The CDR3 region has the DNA TGTGCCAGCAAGGGACTTTCCACAGATACGCAGTATTTT. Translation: CASKGLSTDTQYF.

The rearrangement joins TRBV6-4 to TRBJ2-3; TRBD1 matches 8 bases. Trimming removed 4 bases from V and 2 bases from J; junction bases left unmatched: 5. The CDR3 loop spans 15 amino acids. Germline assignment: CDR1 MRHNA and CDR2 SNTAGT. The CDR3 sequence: CASSAGTGYTDTQYF. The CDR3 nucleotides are TGTGCCAGCAGTGCCGGGACAGGATACACAGATACGCAGTATTTT.

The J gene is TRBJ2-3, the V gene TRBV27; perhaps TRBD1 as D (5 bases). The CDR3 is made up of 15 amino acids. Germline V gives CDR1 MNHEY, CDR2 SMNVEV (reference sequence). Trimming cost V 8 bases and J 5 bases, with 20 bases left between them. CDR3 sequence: CASAILRGTIDTQYF. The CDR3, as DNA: TGTGCCAGCGCTATCCTTAGGGGTACAATAGATACGCAGTATTTT.

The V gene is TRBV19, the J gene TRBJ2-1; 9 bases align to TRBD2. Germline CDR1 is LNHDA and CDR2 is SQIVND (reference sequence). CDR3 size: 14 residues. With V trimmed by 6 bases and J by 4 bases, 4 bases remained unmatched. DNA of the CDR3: TGTGCCAGTAGACCGGGACTAGCATACAATGAGCAGTTCTTC. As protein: CASRPGLAYNEQFF.

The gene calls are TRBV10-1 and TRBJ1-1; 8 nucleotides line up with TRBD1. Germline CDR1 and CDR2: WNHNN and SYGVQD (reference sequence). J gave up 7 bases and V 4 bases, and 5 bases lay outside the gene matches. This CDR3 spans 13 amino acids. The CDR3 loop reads CASSGAGGDEAFF. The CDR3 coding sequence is TGCGCCAGCAGTGGGGCAGGGGGCGATGAAGCTTTCTTT.

CDR3: CASSQGPGTSGTSYEQYF. CDR3 DNA: TGTGCCAGCAGCCAGGGACCAGGGACTAGCGGGACCTCCTACGAGCAGTACTTC. The chain is built from TRBV4-2 and TRBJ2-7; 13 bases match TRBD2. J gave up 0 bases and V 3 bases, and 8 bases lay outside the gene matches. Germline-derived CDR1 and CDR2 are LGHNA and YNFKEQ. This CDR3 comprises 18 residues.

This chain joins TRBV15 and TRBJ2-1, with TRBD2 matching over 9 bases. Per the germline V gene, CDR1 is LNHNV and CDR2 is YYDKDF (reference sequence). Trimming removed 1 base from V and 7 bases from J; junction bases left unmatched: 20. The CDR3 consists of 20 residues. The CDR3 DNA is TGTGCCACCAGCAGAGGGGGTGTAGCGTATGCGGGAGGGCCGGAAAATGAGCAGTTCTTC. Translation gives CATSRGGVAYAGGPENEQFF.

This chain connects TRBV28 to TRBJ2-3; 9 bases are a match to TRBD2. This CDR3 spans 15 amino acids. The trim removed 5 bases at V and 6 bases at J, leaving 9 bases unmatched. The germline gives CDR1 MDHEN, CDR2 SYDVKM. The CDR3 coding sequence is TGTGCCAGCAGTCTCACTAGCGGGTTTCTGGATACGCAGTATTTT. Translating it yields CASSLTSGFLDTQYF.

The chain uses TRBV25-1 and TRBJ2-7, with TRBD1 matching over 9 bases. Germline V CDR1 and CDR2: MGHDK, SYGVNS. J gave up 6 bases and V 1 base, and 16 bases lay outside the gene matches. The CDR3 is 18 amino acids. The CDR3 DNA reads TGTGCCAGCAGTGAATTAATTTATGTTAGACAGGGGGTATGCGAGCAGTACTTC. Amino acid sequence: CASSELIYVRQGVCEQYF.

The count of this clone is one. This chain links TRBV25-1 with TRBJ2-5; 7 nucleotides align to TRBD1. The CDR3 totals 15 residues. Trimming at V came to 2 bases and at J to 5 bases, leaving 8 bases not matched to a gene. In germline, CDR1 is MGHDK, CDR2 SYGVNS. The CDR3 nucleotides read TGTGCCAGCAGTGAACCGACAGGGTGGAGGGAGACCCAGTACTTC. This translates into CASSEPTGWRETQYF.

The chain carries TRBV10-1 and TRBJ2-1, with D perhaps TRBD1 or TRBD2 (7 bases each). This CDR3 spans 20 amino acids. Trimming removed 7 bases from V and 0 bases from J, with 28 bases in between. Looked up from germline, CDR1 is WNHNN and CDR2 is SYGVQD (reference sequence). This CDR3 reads CASIRSRGGRFGSSYNEQFF. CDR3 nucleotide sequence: TGCGCCAGCATCAGATCCAGGGGGGGCCGGTTTGGAAGCTCCTACAATGAGCAGTTCTTC.

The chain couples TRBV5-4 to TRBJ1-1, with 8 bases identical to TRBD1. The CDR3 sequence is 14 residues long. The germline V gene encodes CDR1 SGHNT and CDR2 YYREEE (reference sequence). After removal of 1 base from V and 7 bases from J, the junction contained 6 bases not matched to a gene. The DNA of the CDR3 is TGTGCCAGCAGCTTGAGGGACAGGCTCAGTGAAGCTTTCTTT. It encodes CASSLRDRLSEAFF.